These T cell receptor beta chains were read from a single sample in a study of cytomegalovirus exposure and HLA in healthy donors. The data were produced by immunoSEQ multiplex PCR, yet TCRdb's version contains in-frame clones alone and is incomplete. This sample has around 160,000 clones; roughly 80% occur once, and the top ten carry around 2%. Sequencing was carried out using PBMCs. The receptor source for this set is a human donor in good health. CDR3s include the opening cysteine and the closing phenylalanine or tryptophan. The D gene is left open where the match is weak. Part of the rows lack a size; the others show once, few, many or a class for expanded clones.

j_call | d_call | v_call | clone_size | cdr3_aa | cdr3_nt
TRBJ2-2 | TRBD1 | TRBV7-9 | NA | CASSRTGFHGELFF | TGTGCCAGCAGCCGGACAGGGTTCCACGGGGAGCTGTTTTTT
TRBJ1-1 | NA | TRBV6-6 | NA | CASSYNRGGSITEAFF | TGTGCCAGCAGTTACAATAGGGGGGGGTCTATCACTGAAGCTTTCTTT
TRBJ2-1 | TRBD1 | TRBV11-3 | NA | CASSLGQDRDEQFF | TGTGCCAGCAGCCTCGGACAGGACCGTGATGAGCAGTTCTTC
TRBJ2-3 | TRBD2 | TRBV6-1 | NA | CASTASGGTDTQYF | TGTGCCAGCACCGCTAGCGGGGGAACAGATACGCAGTATTTT
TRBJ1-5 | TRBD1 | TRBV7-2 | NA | CASSLVGTGGGGNQPQHF | TGTGCCAGCAGCTTAGTAGGGACAGGGGGCGGAGGCAATCAGCCCCAGCATTTT
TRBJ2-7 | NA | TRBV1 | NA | CTSSRRGDVVNF | TGCACCAGCAGCCGACGGGGGGACGTCGTGAACTTC
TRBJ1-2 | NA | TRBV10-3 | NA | CAISDRFNYGYTF | TGTGCCATCAGTGACAGGTTTAACTATGGCTACACCTTC
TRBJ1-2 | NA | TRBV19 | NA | CASRWGRSNYGYTF | TGTGCCAGTAGGTGGGGGCGGTCTAACTATGGCTACACCTTC
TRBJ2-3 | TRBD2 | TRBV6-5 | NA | CASSYLAGGSTDTQYF | TGTGCCAGCAGTTATCTAGCGGGGGGCAGCACAGATACGCAGTATTTT
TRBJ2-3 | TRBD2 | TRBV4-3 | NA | CASSQELLAGYTDTQYF | TGCGCCAGCAGCCAAGAACTACTAGCGGGGTACACAGATACGCAGTATTTT
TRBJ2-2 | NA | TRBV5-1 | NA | CASSLVTGTDSSGELFF | TGCGCCAGCAGCTTGGTCACCGGGACTGACAGTTCCGGGGAGCTGTTTTTT
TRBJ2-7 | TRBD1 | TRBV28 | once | CASRATGRYEQYF | TGTGCCAGCAGGGCGACAGGGCGCTACGAGCAGTACTTC
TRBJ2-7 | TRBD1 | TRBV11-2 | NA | CASSKPPPGQGGFYEQYF | TGTGCCAGCAGCAAACCGCCTCCGGGACAGGGGGGTTTCTACGAGCAGTACTTC
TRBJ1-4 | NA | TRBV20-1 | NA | CSASNEKLFF | TGCAGTGCCTCTAATGAAAAACTGTTTTTT
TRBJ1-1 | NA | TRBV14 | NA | CASSLSTGDYTEAFF | TGTGCCAGCAGCCTTTCTACAGGAGACTACACTGAAGCTTTCTTT
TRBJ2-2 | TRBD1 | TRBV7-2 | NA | CASSSDRGITGELFF | TGTGCCAGCAGCTCGGACAGGGGGATCACCGGGGAGCTGTTTTTT
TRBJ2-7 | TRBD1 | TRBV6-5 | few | CASSLDRAFSYEQYF | TGTGCCAGCAGTCTAGACAGGGCCTTCTCCTACGAGCAGTACTTC
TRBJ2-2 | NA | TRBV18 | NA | CASSPTGINIPGELFF | TGTGCCAGCTCACCAACAGGGATTAACATTCCCGGGGAGCTGTTTTTT
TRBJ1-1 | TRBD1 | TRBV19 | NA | CASSPLPTGGGEAFF | TGTGCCAGTAGTCCCTTACCCACAGGGGGCGGGGAAGCTTTCTTT
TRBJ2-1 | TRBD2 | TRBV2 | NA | CASSTSGGINEQFF | TGTGCCAGCAGCACTAGCGGGGGGATCAATGAGCAGTTCTTC
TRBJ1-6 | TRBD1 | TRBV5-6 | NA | CASSLRGTGGISPLHF | TGTGCCAGCAGCTTGAGGGGGACAGGCGGCATTTCACCCCTCCACTTT
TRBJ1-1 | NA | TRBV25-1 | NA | CASAGRSGTEAFF | TGTGCCAGCGCAGGACGGTCGGGAACTGAAGCTTTCTTT
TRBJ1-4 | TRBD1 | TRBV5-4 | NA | CASSLRGPGSNEKLFF | TGTGCCAGCAGCTTAAGGGGGCCAGGGAGTAATGAAAAACTGTTTTTT
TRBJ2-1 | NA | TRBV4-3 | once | CASSRTPTGGSYNEQFF | TGCGCCAGCAGCCGCACCCCGACTGGAGGCTCCTACAATGAGCAGTTCTTC
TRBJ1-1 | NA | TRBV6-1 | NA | CASSVRGGDTEAFF | TGTGCCAGCAGTGTCCGGGGGGGGGACACTGAAGCTTTCTTT
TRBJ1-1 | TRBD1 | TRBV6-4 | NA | CAGGTGNTEAFF | TGTGCCGGGGGGACAGGAAACACTGAAGCTTTCTTT
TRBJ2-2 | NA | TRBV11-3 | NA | CASSLGGGGNTGELFF | TGTGCCAGCAGCTTGGGCGGGGGCGGAAACACCGGGGAGCTGTTTTTT